These 8 T cell receptor beta chains were sequenced from one sample in a study of tumor-infiltrating lymphocytes in oesophageal squamous cell carcinoma. One entry per CDR3 protein results from TCRdb running MiXCR on the PCR reads. The sample contains about 10,000 distinct CDR3 sequences, approximately 64% of which appear only once. Sequenced input: esophageal tumor tissue. The receptors originated from a female donor with esophageal squamous cell carcinoma.

The chain joins TRBV7-6 to TRBJ2-6; D unresolved. The V end lost 1 base, the J end lost 2 bases, and 9 bases lay between the germline ends. Germline V gene data show CDR1 as SGHVS and CDR2 as FNYEAQ. The CDR3 covers 16 residues. CDR3 protein: CASSLGGATGANVLTF. In DNA, the CDR3 is TGTGCCAGCAGCTTAGGAGGAGCGACTGGGGCCAACGTCCTGACTTTC.

This clonotype has at least ten counts. V gene TRBV6-1 combines with J gene TRBJ2-1, with D possibly matching TRBD2 (6 bases). V was clipped by 5 bases and J by 4 bases, with 15 bases between them. This CDR3 is 15 amino acids long. Germline V gene data show CDR1 as MNHNS and CDR2 as SASEGT. In DNA form, the CDR3 reads TGTGCCAGCAGTTTGGATGGGGGGAGGTACAATGAGCAGTTCTTC. Residues: CASSLDGGRYNEQFF.

This clonotype appeared a few times. This chain links TRBV7-6 with TRBJ2-5; D is ambiguous. The DNA matches TRBJ2-1 better at its end, which makes the J call doubtful. The CDR3 is 16 amino acids. CDR1 is SGHVS and CDR2 is FNYEAQ in the germline V gene. In nucleotides, the CDR3 is TGTGCCAGCAGCTTAGTCCTTACTCACCTCGACAATGAGCAGTTCTTC. This gives the protein CASSLVLTHLDNEQFF.

This chain links TRBV6-1 with TRBJ2-1, with no clear D. Matching the DNA end better, TRBJ2-5 makes the J call doubtful. CDR3 size: 15 residues. The V gene's germline CDR1 is MNHNS and CDR2 SASEGT. CDR3 protein: CASSYADRPGVTQYF. In DNA, the CDR3 is TGTGCCAGCAGTTACGCGGACCGTCCTGGGGTGACCCAGTACTTC.

The gene calls are TRBV12-3 or TRBV12-4 and TRBJ2-2; weak D call: TRBD2 (6 bases). The V and J ends lost 4 bases and 5 bases respectively, with 14 bases between them. CDR3 length: 15 residues. CDR3 bases: TGTGCCAGCAGTTCTGACCAGGGAGGTACCGGGGAGCTGTTTTTT. Amino acids: CASSSDQGGTGELFF.

This clonotype was picked up a small number of times. An end of the junction does not agree with germline; a read error may underlie this. V usage is TRBV7-6 and J usage is TRBJ2-7, with TRBD2 matching over 12 bases. The DNA matches TRBJ2-5 better at its end, which makes the J call doubtful. The CDR3 extends over 18 amino acids. CDR1 is SGHVS and CDR2 is FNYEAQ in the germline V gene. The CDR3 reads CASSLAGLAGGPRETQYF. DNA of the CDR3: TGTGCTAGCAGCTTAGCGGGGCTAGCGGGGGGGCCCAGAGAGACCCAGTACTTC.

This chain uses TRBV4-1 with TRBJ2-1; D is tentatively TRBD1 or TRBD2 (5 bases each). The J call may be in error: the DNA end matches TRBJ2-4 better. The CDR3 totals 15 residues. Per the germline V gene, CDR1 is MGHRA and CDR2 is YSYEKL. The CDR3 nucleotides read TGCGCCAGCAGCCAGTCGGGGACCATCAAAAACATTCAGTACTTC. Its translation is CASSQSGTIKNIQYF.

Of note for this clonotype: This CDR3 is missing its conserved last phenylalanine or tryptophan, likely due to a read error. No DNA is shown, since the ends of the CDR3 on it are uncertain; the CDR3 is the one TCRdb lists. This chain uses TRBV7-6 with TRBJ1-1; the D call in the table, TRBD1, was not verified against the DNA. A total of 16 residues make up the CDR3, ends included. Germline V lookup: CDR1 SGHVS, CDR2 FNYEAQ. The CDR3 spells CASSLHTVTGELFFGQ.